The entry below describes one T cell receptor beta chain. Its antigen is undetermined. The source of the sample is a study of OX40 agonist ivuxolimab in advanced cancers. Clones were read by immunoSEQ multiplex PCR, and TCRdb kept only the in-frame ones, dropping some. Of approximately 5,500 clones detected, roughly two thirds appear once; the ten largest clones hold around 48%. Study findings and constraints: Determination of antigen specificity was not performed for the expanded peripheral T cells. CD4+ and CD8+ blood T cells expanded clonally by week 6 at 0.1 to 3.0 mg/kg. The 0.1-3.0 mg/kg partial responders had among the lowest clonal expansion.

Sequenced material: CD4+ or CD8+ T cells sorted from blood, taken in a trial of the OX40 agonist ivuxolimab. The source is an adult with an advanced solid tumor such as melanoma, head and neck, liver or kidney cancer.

The CDR3 sequence is CASSYALGGEGPSYEQYF. CDR3 nucleotides: TGTGCCAGTAGTTACGCCCTAGGGGGGGAGGGACCCTCCTACGAGCAGTACTTC. V is TRBV19 and J is TRBJ2-7, with TRBD2 as a possible D gene (7 bases). V lost 5 bases and J 0 bases, leaving 23 bases between the germline ends. The CDR3 length is 18 residues. Germline CDR1 reads LNHDA; CDR2 reads SQIVND (reference sequence).